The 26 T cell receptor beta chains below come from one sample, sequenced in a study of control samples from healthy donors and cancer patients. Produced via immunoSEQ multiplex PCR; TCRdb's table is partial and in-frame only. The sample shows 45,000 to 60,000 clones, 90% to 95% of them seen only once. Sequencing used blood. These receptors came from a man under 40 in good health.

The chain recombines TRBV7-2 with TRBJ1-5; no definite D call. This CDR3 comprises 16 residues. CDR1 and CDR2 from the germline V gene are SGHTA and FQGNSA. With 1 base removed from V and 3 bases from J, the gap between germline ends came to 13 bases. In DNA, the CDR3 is TGTGCCAGCAGCTTAGAAGGGTGGATCGTCAATCAGCCCCAGCATTTT. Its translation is CASSLEGWIVNQPQHF.

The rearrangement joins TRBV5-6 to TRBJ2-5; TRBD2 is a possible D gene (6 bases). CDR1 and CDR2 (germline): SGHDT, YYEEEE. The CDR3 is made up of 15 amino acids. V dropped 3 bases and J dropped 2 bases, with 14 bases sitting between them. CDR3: CASSSTEGRQETQYF. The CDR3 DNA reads TGTGCCAGCAGCTCGACCGAAGGGAGGCAAGAGACCCAGTACTTC.

The CDR3 DNA sequence: TGTGCCAGCAGCTTGGCCAAACTAGCGGGAGAAACCCAGTACTTC. It translates to CASSLAKLAGETQYF. J is TRBJ2-5 and V is TRBV5-5, with 11 bases identical to TRBD2. Germline values: CDR1 SGHKS, CDR2 YYEKEE (reference sequence). V was pared by 0 bases and J by 8 bases, with 6 bases of the junction left unmatched. This CDR3 is 15 amino acids long.

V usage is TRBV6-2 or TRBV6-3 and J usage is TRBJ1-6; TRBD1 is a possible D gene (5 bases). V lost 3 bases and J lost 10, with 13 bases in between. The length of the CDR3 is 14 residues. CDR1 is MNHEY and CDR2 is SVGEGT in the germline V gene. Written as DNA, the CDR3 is TGTGCCAGCAGTTATGGGGCTGAAAGGTCACCCCTCCACTTT. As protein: CASSYGAERSPLHF.

The CDR3 is CASSFDRVGTEAFF. In nucleotides, the CDR3 is TGTGCCAGCAGCTTCGACAGGGTAGGCACTGAAGCTTTCTTT. The rearrangement joins TRBV7-8 to TRBJ1-1, with TRBD1 matching over 7 bases. Germline V lookup: CDR1 SGHVS, CDR2 FQNEAQ. This CDR3 spans 14 amino acids. V shed 3 bases, J shed 4 bases, and the junction held 5 bases outside the gene matches.

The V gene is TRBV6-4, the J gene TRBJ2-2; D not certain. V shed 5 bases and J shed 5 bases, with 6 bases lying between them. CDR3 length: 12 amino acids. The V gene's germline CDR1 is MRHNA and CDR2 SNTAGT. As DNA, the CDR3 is TGTGCCAGCAGTTTGGGTACCGGGGAGCTGTTTTTT. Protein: CASSLGTGELFF.

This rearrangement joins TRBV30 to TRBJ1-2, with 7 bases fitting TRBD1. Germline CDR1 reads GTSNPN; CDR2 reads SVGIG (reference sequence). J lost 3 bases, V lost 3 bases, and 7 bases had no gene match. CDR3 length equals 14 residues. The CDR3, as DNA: TGTGCCTGGAGCCCTGGGCAGGGGGACTATGGCTACACCTTC. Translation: CAWSPGQGDYGYTF. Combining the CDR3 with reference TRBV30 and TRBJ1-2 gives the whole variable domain SQTIHQWPATLVQPVGSPLSLECTVEGTSNPNLYWYRQAAGRGLQLLFYSVGIGQISSEVPQNLSASRPQDRQFILSSKKLLLSDSGFYLCAWSPGQGDYGYTFGSGTRLTVV.

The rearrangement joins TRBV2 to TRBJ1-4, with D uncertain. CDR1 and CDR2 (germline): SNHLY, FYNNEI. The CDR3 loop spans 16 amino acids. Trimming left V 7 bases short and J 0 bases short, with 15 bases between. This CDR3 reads CASTLLDYATNEKLFF. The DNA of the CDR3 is TGTGCCAGCACCCTACTAGATTATGCAACTAATGAAAAACTGTTTTTT.

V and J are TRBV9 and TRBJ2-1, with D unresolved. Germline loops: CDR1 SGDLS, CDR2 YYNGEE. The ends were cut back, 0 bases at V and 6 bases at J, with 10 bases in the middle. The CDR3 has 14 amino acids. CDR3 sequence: CASSVASGANEQFF. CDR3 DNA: TGTGCCAGCAGCGTAGCATCGGGTGCCAATGAGCAGTTCTTC.

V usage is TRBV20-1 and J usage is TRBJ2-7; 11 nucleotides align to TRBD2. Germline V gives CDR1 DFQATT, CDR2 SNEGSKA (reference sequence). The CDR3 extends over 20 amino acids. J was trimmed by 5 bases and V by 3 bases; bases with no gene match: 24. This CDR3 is CSASIRVAIASSGGHHEQYF. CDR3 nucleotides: TGCAGTGCTAGTATCCGGGTGGCGATTGCATCTAGCGGGGGGCACCACGAGCAGTACTTC.

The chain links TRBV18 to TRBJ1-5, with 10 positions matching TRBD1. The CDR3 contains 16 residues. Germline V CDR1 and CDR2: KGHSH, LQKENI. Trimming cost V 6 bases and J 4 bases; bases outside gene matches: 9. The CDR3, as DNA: TGTGCCAGCTCCCGTACGACAGGGGGCTCTAATCAGCCCCAGCATTTT. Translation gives CASSRTTGGSNQPQHF.

The CDR3 DNA is TGCGCCAGCAGCCAAGATCGGGGTAACCAGCCCCAGCATTTT. This translates into CASSQDRGNQPQHF. The V call is TRBV4-3, the J call TRBJ1-5; D not resolved. Germline V gene data show CDR1 as LGHNA and CDR2 as YSLEER. This CDR3 region has 14 residues. Trimming took 0 bases from V and 7 from J, leaving 10 bases between them.

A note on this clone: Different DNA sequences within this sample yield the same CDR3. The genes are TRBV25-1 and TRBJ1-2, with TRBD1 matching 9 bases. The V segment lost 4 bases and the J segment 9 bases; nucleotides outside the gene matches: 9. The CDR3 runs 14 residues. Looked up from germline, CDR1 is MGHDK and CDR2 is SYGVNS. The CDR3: CASSGGTGQPSYTF. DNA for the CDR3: TGTGCCAGCAGTGGAGGGACAGGGCAGCCAAGCTACACCTTC.

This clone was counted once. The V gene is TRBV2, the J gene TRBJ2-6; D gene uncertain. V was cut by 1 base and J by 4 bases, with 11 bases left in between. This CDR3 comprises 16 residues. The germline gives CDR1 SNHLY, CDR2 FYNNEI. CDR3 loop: CASSEGGSLGANVLTF. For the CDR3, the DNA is TGTGCCAGCAGTGAAGGTGGCAGCCTAGGGGCCAACGTCCTGACTTTC.

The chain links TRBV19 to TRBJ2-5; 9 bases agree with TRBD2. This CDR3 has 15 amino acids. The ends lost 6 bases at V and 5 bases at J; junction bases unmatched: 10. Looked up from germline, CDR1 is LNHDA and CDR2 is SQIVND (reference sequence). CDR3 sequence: CASRPGLANSETQYF. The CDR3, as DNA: TGTGCCAGTAGGCCGGGACTAGCTAACTCGGAGACCCAGTACTTC.

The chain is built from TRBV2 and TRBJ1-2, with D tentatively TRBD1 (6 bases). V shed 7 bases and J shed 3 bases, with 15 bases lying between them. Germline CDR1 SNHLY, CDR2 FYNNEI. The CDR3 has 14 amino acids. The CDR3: CASIRGQGYYGYTF. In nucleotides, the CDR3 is TGTGCCAGCATACGGGGGCAGGGGTACTATGGCTACACCTTC.

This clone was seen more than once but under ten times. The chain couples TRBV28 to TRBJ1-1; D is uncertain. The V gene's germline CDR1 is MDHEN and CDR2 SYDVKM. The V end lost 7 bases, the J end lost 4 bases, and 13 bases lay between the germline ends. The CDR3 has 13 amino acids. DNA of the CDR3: TGTGCCAGCACCGTGGAGTATGGCACTGAAGCTTTCTTT. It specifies CASTVEYGTEAFF.

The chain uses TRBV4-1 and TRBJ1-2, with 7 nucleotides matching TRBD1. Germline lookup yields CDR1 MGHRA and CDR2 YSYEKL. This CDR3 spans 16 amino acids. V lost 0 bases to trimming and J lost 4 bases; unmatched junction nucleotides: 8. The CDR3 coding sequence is TGCGCCAGCAGCCAAGATCTCAGGGGGGGAGCCTATGGCTACACCTTC. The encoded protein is CASSQDLRGGAYGYTF.

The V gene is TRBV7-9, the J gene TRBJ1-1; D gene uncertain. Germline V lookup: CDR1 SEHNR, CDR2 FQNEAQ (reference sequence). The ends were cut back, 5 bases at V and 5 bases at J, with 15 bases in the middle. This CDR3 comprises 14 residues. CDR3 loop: CASSLGKGGTEAFF. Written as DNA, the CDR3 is TGTGCCAGCAGCCTCGGTAAGGGAGGTACTGAAGCTTTCTTT.

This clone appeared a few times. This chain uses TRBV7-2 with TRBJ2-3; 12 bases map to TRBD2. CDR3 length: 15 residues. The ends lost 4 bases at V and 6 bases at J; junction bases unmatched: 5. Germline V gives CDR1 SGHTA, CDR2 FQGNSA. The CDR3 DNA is TGTGCCAGCAGCTCTAGCGGGGGGGCTGGGGATACGCAGTATTTT. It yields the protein CASSSSGGAGDTQYF.

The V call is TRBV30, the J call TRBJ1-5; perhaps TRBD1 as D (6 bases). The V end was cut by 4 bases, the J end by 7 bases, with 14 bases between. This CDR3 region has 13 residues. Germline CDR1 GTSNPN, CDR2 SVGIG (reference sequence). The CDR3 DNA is TGTGCCTGGAAAGGGGGGCCGGGACAGCCCCAGCATTTT. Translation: CAWKGGPGQPQHF.

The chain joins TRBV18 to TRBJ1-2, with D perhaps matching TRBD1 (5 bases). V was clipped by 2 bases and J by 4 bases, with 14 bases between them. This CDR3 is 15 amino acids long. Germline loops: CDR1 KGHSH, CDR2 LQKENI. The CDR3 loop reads CASSPGALPLYGYTF. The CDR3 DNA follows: TGTGCCAGCTCACCAGGGGCCCTACCACTCTATGGCTACACCTTC.

The CDR3 sequence is CASSSSGQGGNQPQHF. Written as DNA, the CDR3 is TGTGCCAGCAGCTCATCGGGACAGGGTGGCAATCAGCCCCAGCATTTT. The V and J genes are TRBV5-5 and TRBJ1-5; 9 bases are shared with TRBD1. The ends lost 3 bases at V and 2 bases at J; junction bases unmatched: 6. The germline V gene has CDR1 SGHKS and CDR2 YYEKEE (reference sequence). This CDR3 contains 16 residues.

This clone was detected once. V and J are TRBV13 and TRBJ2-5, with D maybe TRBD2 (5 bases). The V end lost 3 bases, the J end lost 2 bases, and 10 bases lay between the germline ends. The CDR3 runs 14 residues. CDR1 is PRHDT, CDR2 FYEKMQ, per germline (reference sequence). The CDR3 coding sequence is TGTGCCAGCAGCTTGGAGGAAACTCAAGAGACCCAGTACTTC. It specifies CASSLEETQETQYF.

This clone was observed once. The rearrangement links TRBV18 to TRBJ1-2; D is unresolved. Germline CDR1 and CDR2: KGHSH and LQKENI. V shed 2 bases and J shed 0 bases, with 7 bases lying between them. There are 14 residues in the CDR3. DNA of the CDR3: TGTGCCAGCTCACCAGGGTTAGCTAACTATGGCTACACCTTC. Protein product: CASSPGLANYGYTF.

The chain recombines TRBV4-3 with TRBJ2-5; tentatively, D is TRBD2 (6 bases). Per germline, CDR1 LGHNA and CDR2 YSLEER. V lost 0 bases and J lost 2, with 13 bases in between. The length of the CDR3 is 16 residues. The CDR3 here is CASSQDSGVGQETQYF. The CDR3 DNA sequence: TGCGCCAGCAGCCAAGATTCGGGGGTGGGGCAAGAGACCCAGTACTTC.